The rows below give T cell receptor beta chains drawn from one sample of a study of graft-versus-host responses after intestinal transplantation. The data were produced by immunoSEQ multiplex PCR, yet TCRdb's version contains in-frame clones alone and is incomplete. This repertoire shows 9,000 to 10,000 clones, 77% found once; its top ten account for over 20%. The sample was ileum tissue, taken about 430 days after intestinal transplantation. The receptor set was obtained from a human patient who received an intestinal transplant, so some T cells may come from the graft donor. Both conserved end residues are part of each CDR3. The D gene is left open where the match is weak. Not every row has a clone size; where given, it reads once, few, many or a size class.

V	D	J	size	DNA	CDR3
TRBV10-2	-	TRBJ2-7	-	TGCGCCAGCAGTGACCCCCTTGGACTGTTTAGTGAGCAGTACTTC	CASSDPLGLFSEQYF
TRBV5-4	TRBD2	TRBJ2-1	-	TGTGCCAGCAGCTTGATGGGCGGGGGGCCCAGTAGGCAGTTCTTC	CASSLMGGGPSRQFF
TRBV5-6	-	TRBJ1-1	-	TGTGCCAGCAGCTTTGCGACAGGACTCTATCAAAACACTGAAGCTTTCTTT	CASSFATGLYQNTEAFF
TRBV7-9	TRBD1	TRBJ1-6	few	TGTGCCAGCAGCTCTCGAGGGACAGGGGCTAATTCACCCCTCCACTTT	CASSSRGTGANSPLHF
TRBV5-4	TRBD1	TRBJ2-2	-	TGTGCCAGCAGCGCACAGGGGCTCGGCGGGGAGCTGTTTTTT	CASSAQGLGGELFF
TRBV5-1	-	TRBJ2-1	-	TGCGCCAGCAGCCCGGGACTGGCTAAGTACAATGAGCAGTTCTTC	CASSPGLAKYNEQFF
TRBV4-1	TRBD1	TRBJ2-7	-	TGCGCCAGCAGCCAAGTCCGACAGGGGGGCCCCATCGAGCAGTACTTC	CASSQVRQGGPIEQYF
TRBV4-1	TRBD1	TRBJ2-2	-	TGCGCCAGCAGCCTTACCTGGGACAGGAACACCGGGGAGCTGTTTTTT	CASSLTWDRNTGELFF
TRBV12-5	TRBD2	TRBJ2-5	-	TGTGCTAGTGGTCCAGGACTGAGCGGGAGCAACCAAGAGACCCAGTACTTC	CASGPGLSGSNQETQYF
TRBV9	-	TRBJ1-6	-	TGTGCCAGCAGCGTACTAGTTCGGATTTCACCCCTCCACTTT	CASSVLVRISPLHF
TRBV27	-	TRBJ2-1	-	TGTGCCAGCAATAACCTGGGGTCCTACAATGAGCAGTTCTTC	CASNNLGSYNEQFF
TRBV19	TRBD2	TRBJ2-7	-	TGTGCCAGTAGTCCCGAGGGAGGGAACTCCTACGAGCAGTACTTC	CASSPEGGNSYEQYF
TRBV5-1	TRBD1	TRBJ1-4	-	TGCGCCAGCAGAATACAGGGGGCCGAAAAACTGTTTTTT	CASRIQGAEKLFF
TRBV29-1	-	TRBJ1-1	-	TGCAGCGTCAAAACAGGGAACACTGAAGCTTTCTTT	CSVKTGNTEAFF
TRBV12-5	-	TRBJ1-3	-	TGTGCTAGTGGTCCTCCGGGGGGTCGGTCCTCTGGAAACACCATATATTTT	CASGPPGGRSSGNTIYF
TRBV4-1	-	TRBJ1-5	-	TGCGCCAGCAGCCAAGTTCCCGGAGGTGCGGGCAATCAGCCCCAGCATTTT	CASSQVPGGAGNQPQHF
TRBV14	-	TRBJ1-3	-	TGTGCCAGCAGCCAAGATTTGATCTCTGGAAACACCATATATTTT	CASSQDLISGNTIYF
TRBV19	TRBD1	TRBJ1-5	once	TGTGCCAGTAGTATAGTCCCAGGGGGGACGATTCAGCCCCAGCATTTT	CASSIVPGGTIQPQHF